This passage covers 3 T cell receptor beta chains from one sample sequenced in a study of T-cell memory formation after mild COVID-19. TCRdb fed the 5' RACE reads into MiXCR, producing one record per CDR3 protein. The sample shows about 320,000 distinct CDR3 sequences, 13% to 15% of them seen only once. Sample: PBMCs or a T cell subset sorted from them (not recorded which). These receptors were taken from a man between 18 and 35 years old who had mild COVID-19 (a few samples of this study predate the infection). Cell type and time point are not known.

This chain uses TRBV12-3 or TRBV12-4 with TRBJ2-5; D is ambiguous. V gave up 3 bases and J gave up 5 bases, with 10 bases separating them. This CDR3 contains 13 residues. The CDR3 reads CASSFSPEETQYF. CDR3 coding DNA: TGTGCCAGCAGTTTCAGCCCGGAGGAGACCCAGTACTTC.

This clonotype was seen more than once but under ten times. The rearrangement uses TRBV7-9 and TRBJ2-1, with 13 bases fitting TRBD2. The length of the CDR3 is 17 residues. Germline-derived CDR1 and CDR2 are SEHNR and FQNEAQ (reference sequence). The junction had 12 bases not matched to a gene; V was cut back by 5 bases and J by 8 bases. The DNA for the CDR3 is TGTGCCAGCAGCCTCCCACTTGGGACTAGCGGGGACCATGAGCAGTTCTTC. Encoded protein: CASSLPLGTSGDHEQFF.

This clonotype was seen a few times. The chain couples TRBV6-2 or TRBV6-3 to TRBJ2-7; perhaps TRBD2 as D (6 bases). Germline-derived CDR1 and CDR2 are MNHEY and SVGEGT. This CDR3 is built from 14 residues. V was pared by 0 bases and J by 3 bases, with 9 bases between. In nucleotides, the CDR3 is TGTGCCAGCAGTTACTCCGGGGGAGGCTACGAGCAGTACGTC. This gives the protein CASSYSGGGYEQYV.